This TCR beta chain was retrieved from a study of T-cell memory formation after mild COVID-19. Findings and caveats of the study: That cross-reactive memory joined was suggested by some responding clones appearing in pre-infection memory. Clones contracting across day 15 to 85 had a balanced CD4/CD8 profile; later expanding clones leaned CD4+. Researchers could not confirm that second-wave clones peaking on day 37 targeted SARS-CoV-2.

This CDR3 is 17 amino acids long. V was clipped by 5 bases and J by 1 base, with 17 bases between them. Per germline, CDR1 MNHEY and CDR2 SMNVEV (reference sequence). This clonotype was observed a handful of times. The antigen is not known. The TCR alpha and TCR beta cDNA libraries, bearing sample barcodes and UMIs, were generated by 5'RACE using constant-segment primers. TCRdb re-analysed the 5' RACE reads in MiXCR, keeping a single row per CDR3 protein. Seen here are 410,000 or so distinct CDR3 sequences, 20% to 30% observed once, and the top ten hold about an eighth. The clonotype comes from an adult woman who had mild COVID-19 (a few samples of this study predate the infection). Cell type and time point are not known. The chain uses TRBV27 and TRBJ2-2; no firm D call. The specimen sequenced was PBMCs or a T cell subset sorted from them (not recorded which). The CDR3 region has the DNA TGTGCCAGCAGTCCCGGTGCCCGTCGTCAGAACACCGGGGAGCTGTTTTTT. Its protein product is CASSPGARRQNTGELFF.